Below, 25 T cell receptor beta chains from the same sample are listed, as sequenced in a study of blood T cell repertoires in COVID-19. Produced via immunoSEQ multiplex PCR; TCRdb's table is partial and in-frame only. The data contain some 180,000 clones, around 80% of them singletons. The source material was peripheral blood. Receptor source: a human donor in a cohort sampled during active COVID-19.

This chain links TRBV12-2 with TRBJ2-7; TRBD1 is the table's D call and was not checked against the DNA. TRBV12-2 is listed as a pseudogene. The CDR3 loop spans 11 amino acids. In DNA form, the CDR3 reads TGTGCAAGATCGGACACCTACGAGCAGTACTTC. Amino acid sequence: CARSDTYEQYF.

This rearrangement joins TRBV3-1 (or the pseudogene TRBV3-2) to TRBJ1-3, with TRBD1 as a possible D gene (5 bases). Germline V gene data show CDR1 as LGHDT and CDR2 as YNNKEL (reference sequence). There are 17 residues in the CDR3. Trimming left V 3 bases short and J 0 bases short, with 15 bases between. CDR3 bases: TGTGCCAGCAGCCAGGGTAGACAGACAAACTCTGGAAACACCATATATTTT. Its protein product is CASSQGRQTNSGNTIYF.

This sequence joins TRBV14 and TRBJ2-5, with TRBD2 as a possible D gene (6 bases). With 4 bases removed from V and 2 bases from J, the gap between germline ends came to 14 bases. Germline CDR1 SGHDN, CDR2 FVKESK. The length of the CDR3 is 15 residues. The CDR3 sequence: CASSPQLGGQETQYF. CDR3 DNA sequence: TGTGCCAGCAGCCCTCAGTTGGGGGGTCAAGAGACCCAGTACTTC.

The genes are TRBV7-2 and TRBJ1-6, with 8 bases identical to TRBD1. V shed 1 base, J shed 8 bases, and the junction held 7 bases outside the gene matches. This CDR3 contains 16 residues. From germline, CDR1 is SGHTA and CDR2 FQGNSA. CDR3 sequence: CASSLGAGGYDSPLHF. The CDR3 bases are TGTGCCAGCAGCTTAGGGGCAGGGGGCTACGATTCACCCCTCCACTTT.

About this clone itself: Germline and junction disagree at one end, which may indicate a read error. The CDR3 spells CASSPGLAGGGLADTQYF. As DNA, the CDR3 is TGTGCTAGCAGCCCCGGACTAGCGGGGGGAGGGCTTGCAGATACGCAGTATTTT. The rearrangement joins TRBV7-7 to TRBJ2-3; 14 bases are a match to TRBD2. Looked up from germline, CDR1 is SSHAT and CDR2 is FNYEAQ (reference sequence). This CDR3 has 18 residues. Full variable domain (rest looked up from reference TRBV7-7 and TRBJ2-3): GAGVSQSPRYKVTKRGQDVTLRCDPISSHATLYWYQQALGQGPEFLTYFNYEAQPDKSGLPSDRFSAERPEGSISTLTIQRTEQRDSAMYRCASSPGLAGGGLADTQYFGPGTRLTVL.

This chain uses TRBV9 with TRBJ2-1; TRBD2 is a possible D gene (7 bases). The CDR3 runs 16 residues. CDR1 is SGDLS, CDR2 YYNGEE, per germline. The germline V and J ends were trimmed by 0 bases and 10 bases, with 20 bases remaining between them. DNA of the CDR3: TGTGCCAGCAGCGTAGTACCCGGGGGGCGGCTTGCGGAGCAGTTCTTC. It translates to CASSVVPGGRLAEQFF.

J is TRBJ2-2 and V is TRBV13; tentative D call: TRBD1 (6 bases). With 6 bases removed from V and 5 bases from J, the gap between germline ends came to 19 bases. CDR3 length: 16 amino acids. Germline CDR1 is PRHDT and CDR2 is FYEKMQ (reference sequence). The CDR3 loop reads CASRQRPRDTTGELFF. The DNA for the CDR3 is TGTGCCAGCAGACAACGACCCCGGGACACAACCGGGGAGCTGTTTTTT.

This chain links TRBV19 with TRBJ1-2; 7 positions agree with TRBD1. V dropped 6 bases and J dropped 0; count of bases not matched to a gene: 1. The length of the CDR3 is 13 residues. Germline CDR1 and CDR2: LNHDA and SQIVND (reference sequence). CDR3 loop: CASSGTANYGYTF. In nucleotides, the CDR3 is TGTGCCAGTAGCGGGACAGCTAACTATGGCTACACCTTC. Supplemented by reference TRBV19 and TRBJ1-2, the full variable domain reads DGGITQSPKYLFRKEGQNVTLSCEQNLNHDAMYWYRQDPGQGLRLIYYSQIVNDFQKGDIAEGYSVSREKKESFPLTVTSAQKNPTAFYLCASSGTANYGYTFGSGTRLTVV.

The V and J genes are TRBV4-2 and TRBJ2-2; D remains unclear. There are 15 residues in the CDR3. Germline V gives CDR1 LGHNA, CDR2 YNFKEQ. Between the trimmed V and J ends, which lost 0 bases and 4 bases, there was a span of 9 bases. CDR3 sequence (DNA): TGTGCCAGCAGCCAAGAGCCCACAAGCACCGGGGAGCTGTTTTTT. It is translated as CASSQEPTSTGELFF.

This clone was counted only a few times. V usage is TRBV5-1 and J usage is TRBJ1-6, with 9 bases aligning to TRBD1. Losses at the gene ends were 4 bases for V and 1 base for J; bases not matched to a gene: 6. The length of the CDR3 is 17 residues. In germline, CDR1 is SGHRS, CDR2 YFSETQ. CDR3 sequence reads: CASSHKTGGSYNSPLHF. The CDR3 DNA sequence: TGCGCCAGCAGCCATAAGACAGGGGGGTCCTATAATTCACCCCTCCACTTT.

The chain links TRBV11-2 to TRBJ2-7; D possibly corresponds to TRBD2 (5 bases). From germline, CDR1 is SGHAT and CDR2 FQNNGV. This CDR3 region has 14 residues. Trimming removed 1 base from V and 6 bases from J, with 13 bases in between. In DNA form, the CDR3 reads TGTGCCAGCAGCTTAGCGGATTTTCGGGGCGAGCAGTACTTC. The encoded protein is CASSLADFRGEQYF.

This clone was found many times. The rearrangement links TRBV27 to TRBJ2-7; 7 bases are shared with TRBD2. The V segment lost 2 bases and the J segment 3 bases; nucleotides outside the gene matches: 10. The CDR3 consists of 16 residues. In germline, CDR1 is MNHEY, CDR2 SMNVEV (reference sequence). CDR3 nucleotides: TGTGCCAGCAGTTTAAGGGTCGGGGCGGGGGTCTACGAGCAGTACTTC. It codes for CASSLRVGAGVYEQYF.

This chain uses TRBV7-2 with TRBJ1-4; 8 bases match TRBD1. From germline, CDR1 is SGHTA and CDR2 FQGNSA. This CDR3 is built from 13 residues. V lost 3 bases, J lost 7 bases, and 1 base stayed unmatched. The CDR3 sequence: CASSFGQGEKLFF. CDR3 in DNA: TGTGCCAGCAGCTTCGGACAGGGTGAAAAACTGTTTTTT.

This clone was counted once. The chain links TRBV9 to TRBJ1-2; D might be TRBD1 (6 bases). V lost 0 bases to trimming and J lost 0 bases, with 18 bases between them. The germline CDR1 and CDR2 sequences are SGDLS and YYNGEE. The CDR3 extends over 18 amino acids. CDR3 nucleotide sequence: TGTGCCAGCAGCGTAGGCCCTCTCGACAGGCAAACTAACTATGGCTACACCTTC. The encoded protein is CASSVGPLDRQTNYGYTF.

In its sample, this clone was seen once. This CDR3 is CASSQRPPAGQGSSQPQHF. In DNA, the CDR3 is TGCGCCAGCAGCCAACGACCTCCGGCCGGACAGGGATCAAGTCAGCCCCAGCATTTT. The chain recombines TRBV4-1 with TRBJ1-5; 8 bases match TRBD1. Trimming took 2 bases from V and 6 from J; bases not matched to a gene: 18. Per the germline V gene, CDR1 is MGHRA and CDR2 is YSYEKL. This CDR3 region has 19 residues.

The V call is TRBV6-1, the J call TRBJ2-3; D gene ambiguous. The CDR3 is 15 residues long. The germline V gene has CDR1 MNHNS and CDR2 SASEGT. Trimming removed 2 bases at V and 1 base at J, with 10 bases between. CDR3 residues: CASSEIGVGTDTQYF. CDR3 DNA sequence: TGTGCCAGCAGTGAAATCGGTGTAGGCACAGATACGCAGTATTTT.

This chain links TRBV5-4 with TRBJ2-7; D gene uncertain. This CDR3 comprises 14 residues. From germline, CDR1 is SGHNT and CDR2 YYREEE (reference sequence). Trimming cost V 4 bases and J 3 bases, with 14 bases left between them. The CDR3: CASSPEPTYYEQYF. The CDR3 nucleotides read TGTGCCAGCAGCCCCGAACCCACATACTACGAGCAGTACTTC.

This chain joins TRBV5-8 and TRBJ1-4; 9 bases are a match to TRBD1. With V trimmed by 4 bases and J by 6 bases, 16 bases remained unmatched. Per germline, CDR1 SGHTS and CDR2 YDEGEE. This CDR3 comprises 18 residues. The CDR3 sequence: CASSLAGTGRSADEKLFF. The CDR3 coding sequence is TGTGCCAGCAGCCTAGCCGGGACAGGGCGGAGTGCGGATGAAAAACTGTTTTTT.

For the CDR3, the DNA is TGTGCCAGTACCTTCCAGGGAGGCACCTACAATGAGCAGTTCTTC. This gives the protein CASTFQGGTYNEQFF. This rearrangement joins TRBV19 to TRBJ2-1, with D perhaps matching TRBD2 (6 bases). Trimming took off 7 bases at V and 2 bases at J, with 15 bases between the two ends. Germline V lookup: CDR1 LNHDA, CDR2 SQIVND (reference sequence). This CDR3 comprises 15 residues.

This chain links TRBV7-9 with TRBJ2-1; 9 nucleotides match TRBD2. J was trimmed by 10 bases and V by 6 bases; bases with no gene match: 7. This CDR3 region has 13 residues. The germline CDR1 and CDR2 sequences are SEHNR and FQNEAQ (reference sequence). The CDR3 sequence: CASRAGGAVEQFF. CDR3 in DNA: TGTGCCAGCAGGGCGGGGGGGGCCGTCGAGCAGTTCTTC.

The V and J genes are TRBV7-9 and TRBJ1-3, with TRBD1 identical over 7 bases. This CDR3 has 16 amino acids. The V segment lost 1 base and the J segment 0 bases; nucleotides outside the gene matches: 3. From germline, CDR1 is SEHNR and CDR2 FQNEAQ (reference sequence). CDR3 coding DNA: TGTGCCAGCAGCTTAGGGACAGGTTCCTCTGGAAACACCATATATTTT. It codes for CASSLGTGSSGNTIYF.

This clone was seen a few times. The genes are TRBV11-2 and TRBJ1-2; 8 bases align to TRBD1. Trimming cost V 5 bases and J 8 bases; bases outside gene matches: 4. The germline V gene encodes CDR1 SGHAT and CDR2 FQNNGV. This CDR3 comprises 12 residues. DNA of the CDR3: TGTGCCAGCAGCCAACAGGGGGGAGGCTACACCTTC. Translating gives CASSQQGGGYTF.

This clone appeared once. The V call is TRBV4-1, the J call TRBJ1-1; the D is unclear. The V gene's germline CDR1 is MGHRA and CDR2 YSYEKL. V lost 3 bases to trimming and J lost 5 bases, with 10 bases between them. The CDR3 length is 13 residues. The chain's CDR3 is CASSHLRETEAFF. CDR3 nucleotide sequence: TGCGCCAGCAGCCACCTACGGGAAACTGAAGCTTTCTTT.

V usage is TRBV27 and J usage is TRBJ1-6; 10 bases are a match to TRBD1. Germline V gene lookup returns CDR1 MNHEY and CDR2 SMNVEV (reference sequence). J gave up 3 bases and V 4 bases, and 9 bases lay outside the gene matches. This CDR3 spans 18 amino acids. CDR3 coding DNA: TGTGCCAGCAGTTCAACCCACGGGACAGGGGTCTATAATTCACCCCTCCACTTT. Translation: CASSSTHGTGVYNSPLHF.

CDR3 in amino acids: CASSFLPTPGNTIYF. CDR3 DNA sequence: TGTGCCAGCAGCTTTCTACCGACACCCGGAAACACCATATATTTT. J is TRBJ1-3 and V is TRBV11-2; D uncertain. The CDR3 runs 15 residues. Germline V gene data show CDR1 as SGHAT and CDR2 as FQNNGV. V dropped 3 bases and J dropped 4 bases, with 13 bases sitting between them.